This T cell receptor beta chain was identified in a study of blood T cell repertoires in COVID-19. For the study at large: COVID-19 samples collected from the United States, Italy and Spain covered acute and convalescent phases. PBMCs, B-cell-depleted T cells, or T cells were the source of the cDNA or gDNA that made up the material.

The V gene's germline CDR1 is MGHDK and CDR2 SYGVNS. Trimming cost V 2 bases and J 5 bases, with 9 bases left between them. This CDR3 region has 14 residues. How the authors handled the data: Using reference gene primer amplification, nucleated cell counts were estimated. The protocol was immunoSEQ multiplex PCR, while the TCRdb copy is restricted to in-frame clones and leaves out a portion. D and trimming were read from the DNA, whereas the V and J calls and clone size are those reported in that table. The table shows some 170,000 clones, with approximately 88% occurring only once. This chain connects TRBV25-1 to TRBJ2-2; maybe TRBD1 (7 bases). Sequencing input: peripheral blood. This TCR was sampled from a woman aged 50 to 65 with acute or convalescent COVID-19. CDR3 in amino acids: CASSEPGGTGELFF. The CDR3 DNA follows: TGTGCCAGCAGTGAACCAGGGGGGACCGGGGAGCTGTTTTTT.